This T cell receptor beta chain was retrieved from a study of regulatory T cells in long-lasting Graves disease. This clonotype appeared a few times. The V gene lost 3 bases and the J gene lost 5 bases, with 8 bases spanning the gap. Germline-derived CDR1 and CDR2 are SGHTA and FQGTGA. The CDR3 loop spans 13 amino acids. As for time point: newly diagnosed GD, antithyroid drugs for less than 3 months. Making the TCR library involved RNA that had been extracted from PBMCs. To make TCR beta libraries, researchers used iRepertoire HTBI primers and Arm-PCR of CDR3 regions. MiXCR, applied by TCRdb to the multiplex PCR reads, yields one record per CDR3 protein. The table lists 550,000 to 650,000 distinct CDR3 sequences, roughly 16% of them singletons, with more than 10% in the top ten. These sequences were also reported in another study, on T cells in Graves' hyperthyroidism and ophthalmopathy.

This TCR was recovered from a man aged 18 to 29 with Graves disease. The chain has TRBV7-3 and TRBJ2-1; tentative D call: TRBD1 (5 bases). The source was peripheral blood mononuclear cells (PBMCs), collected at new diagnosis, from a patient treated with antithyroid drugs. The CDR3 spells CASSLSTDNEQFF. CDR3 coding DNA: TGTGCCAGCAGCTTGTCGACAGACAATGAGCAGTTCTTC.